This T cell receptor (beta chain) was sequenced in a study of vaccination and CD4 T cells after COVID-19. Looked up from germline, CDR1 is MNHEY and CDR2 is SVGEGT. The V end lost 8 bases, the J end lost 1 base, and 11 bases lay between the germline ends. This CDR3 has 13 amino acids. This sample's treatment: approximately 10-day PBMC culture with coronavirus spike peptide pools or control peptides (ViraFEST assay). This clonotype came up once. Antigen unknown. Scientists ran DNA taken from cultured CD4+ T cells through the Oncomine TCR Beta short-read assay for sequencing. TCRdb re-called the PCR reads through MiXCR, storing one row per CDR3 protein. The table lists about 21,000 distinct CDR3 sequences, 55% of them singletons.

This chain joins TRBV6-2 or TRBV6-3 and TRBJ1-1; D is undetermined. This clonotype was sampled from a human donor who had recovered from COVID-19. Sequenced material: CD4+ T cells from blood, cultured in vitro. The CDR3: CASRPRWNTEAFF. The CDR3 DNA sequence: TGTGCCAGCCGCCCCCGGTGGAACACTGAAGCTTTCTTT.